These 14 T cell receptor beta chains came from one sample sequenced in a study of shared T cell receptors in the human thymus. Profiling relied on immunoSEQ multiplex PCR, and the TCRdb table lists in-frame clones only, not all of them. The sample consists of 650,000 to 950,000 clones, approximately 85% of them appearing once. The data also belong to a second study, concerning human thymus T cells.

Sequencing used thymocytes. These receptors were obtained from a girl younger than two with a congenital heart defect.

J is TRBJ1-6 and V is TRBV18, with 9 bases that match TRBD1. The CDR3 contains 14 residues. Losses at the gene ends were 4 bases for V and 7 bases for J; bases not matched to a gene: 2. From germline, CDR1 is KGHSH and CDR2 LQKENI. The CDR3 bases are TGTGCCAGCTCACAGACAGGGGGAAATTCACCCCTCCACTTT. Translation: CASSQTGGNSPLHF.

The genes are TRBV19 and TRBJ2-2; 9 bases are a match to TRBD2. J was trimmed by 4 bases and V by 3 bases; bases with no gene match: 15. The CDR3 runs to 19 residues. Per germline, CDR1 LNHDA and CDR2 SQIVND (reference sequence). The CDR3: CASSISVGRAGGSTGELFF. The CDR3, as DNA: TGTGCCAGTAGTATCTCGGTTGGTCGGGCGGGGGGGAGCACCGGGGAGCTGTTTTTT.

The J gene is TRBJ2-2, the V gene TRBV4-3; tentative D call: TRBD2 (6 bases). The CDR3 covers 12 residues. V gave up 6 bases and J gave up 7 bases, with 9 bases separating them. Germline CDR1 LGHNA, CDR2 YSLEER. CDR3: CASRLGGGELFF. The CDR3, as DNA: TGCGCCAGCAGGCTGGGAGGCGGGGAGCTGTTTTTT.

The chain recombines TRBV5-6 with TRBJ2-5; D possibly corresponds to TRBD1 (7 bases). The CDR3 runs to 15 residues. V was shortened by 1 base and J by 5 bases, with 15 bases between the two germline ends. Germline V gene lookup returns CDR1 SGHDT and CDR2 YYEEEE. The DNA of the CDR3 is TGTGCCAGCAGCTTGCCAGGGGGGTCCGGGGAGACCCAGTACTTC. Amino acid sequence: CASSLPGGSGETQYF.

V and J are TRBV2 and TRBJ2-5, with D perhaps TRBD1 (5 bases). V shed 1 base and J shed 7 bases, with 13 bases lying between them. CDR1 and CDR2 from the germline V gene are SNHLY and FYNNEI. The CDR3 consists of 14 residues. The chain's CDR3 is CASSEVVGTGTQYF. DNA for the CDR3: TGTGCCAGCAGTGAAGTTGTCGGCACAGGGACCCAGTACTTC.

The chain joins TRBV9 to TRBJ1-1; TRBD1 matches 7 bases. V shed 0 bases, J shed 1 base, and the junction held 3 bases outside the gene matches. This CDR3 has 15 amino acids. Per the germline V gene, CDR1 is SGDLS and CDR2 is YYNGEE. The CDR3 loop reads CASSVGTGANTEAFF. CDR3 DNA: TGTGCCAGCAGCGTAGGAACAGGGGCGAACACTGAAGCTTTCTTT.

V and J are TRBV12-5 and TRBJ2-1, with 10 nucleotides matching TRBD2. The CDR3 loop spans 18 amino acids. Germline V gives CDR1 LGHNT, CDR2 FRNRAP. The junction had 13 bases not matched to a gene; V was cut back by 3 bases and J by 5 bases. CDR3 in DNA: TGTGCTAGTGGTTTCAACCCCCACCGGACTAGCGGACACAATGAGCAGTTCTTC. Its protein product is CASGFNPHRTSGHNEQFF.

The genes are TRBV7-2 and TRBJ2-7; the D gene is possibly TRBD2 (5 bases). The CDR3 totals 16 residues. CDR1 and CDR2 (germline): SGHTA, FQGNSA. The V and J ends lost 1 base and 0 bases respectively, with 13 bases between them. CDR3 protein: CASSLGTPGVSYEQYF. Written as DNA, the CDR3 is TGTGCCAGCAGCTTAGGAACCCCCGGGGTCTCCTACGAGCAGTACTTC.

This clone was detected a few times. V usage is TRBV28 and J usage is TRBJ2-3; TRBD1 is a possible D gene (5 bases). V lost 3 bases and J lost 6, with 10 bases in between. This CDR3 contains 13 residues. CDR1 is MDHEN, CDR2 SYDVKM, per germline. CDR3 in DNA: TGTGCCAGCAGTTTCATAGGGGCGGATACGCAGTATTTT. Amino acid sequence: CASSFIGADTQYF. Full variable domain (missing parts from reference TRBV28 and TRBJ2-3): DVKVTQSSRYLVKRTGEKVFLECVQDMDHENMFWYRQDPGLGLRLIYFSYDVKMKEKGDIPEGYSVSREKKERFSLILESASTNQTSMYLCASSFIGADTQYFGPGTRLTVL.

The rearrangement joins TRBV4-1 to TRBJ1-6; 7 nucleotides line up with TRBD1. Trimming removed 4 bases from V and 10 bases from J; junction bases left unmatched: 22. The CDR3 length is 19 residues. The germline V gene has CDR1 MGHRA and CDR2 YSYEKL. The CDR3 DNA follows: TGCGCCAGCAGCCGACTTGGGTCGCCCATACAGGGGATATGGTCACCCCTCCACTTT. Protein product: CASSRLGSPIQGIWSPLHF.

This chain links TRBV7-6 with TRBJ2-1; D ambiguous. CDR1 is SGHVS, CDR2 FNYEAQ, per germline. The ends were cut back, 2 bases at V and 4 bases at J, with 6 bases in the middle. CDR3 length: 13 residues. In DNA form, the CDR3 reads TGTGCCAGCAGCTTACGAGTTTACAATGAGCAGTTCTTC. It is translated as CASSLRVYNEQFF.

This clone has more than one count but fewer than ten. The chain links TRBV7-2 to TRBJ1-1; no reliable D call. The V end lost 5 bases, the J end lost 2 bases, and 9 bases lay between the germline ends. Germline CDR1 SGHTA, CDR2 FQGNSA. This CDR3 is 13 amino acids long. The CDR3, as DNA: TGTGCCAGCAGCCAGGCCCAAAACACTGAAGCTTTCTTT. It is translated as CASSQAQNTEAFF.

The CDR3 nucleotides read TGTGCCAGCACCTTAGTCGGGACAGGGGCCTACGAGCAGTACTTC. This encodes CASTLVGTGAYEQYF. The V and J genes are TRBV5-6 and TRBJ2-7, with 10 bases matching TRBD1. Germline V lookup: CDR1 SGHDT, CDR2 YYEEEE. There are 15 residues in the CDR3. The J segment lost 2 bases and the V segment lost 6 bases, leaving 8 bases of the junction unmatched.

V and J are TRBV12-5 and TRBJ1-2; 9 bases are shared with TRBD1. This CDR3 contains 17 residues. Trimming removed 2 bases from V and 1 base from J; junction bases left unmatched: 8. CDR1 LGHNT and CDR2 FRNRAP come from the germline V gene. CDR3 loop: CASGLYGSDRGNYGYTF. The CDR3 DNA sequence: TGTGCTAGTGGTTTGTATGGATCGGACAGGGGTAACTATGGCTACACCTTC.